These T cell receptor beta chains were read from a single sample in a study of prognosis after radiotherapy for stage I lung cancer. TCRdb reprocessed the multiplex PCR reads with MiXCR, giving one entry per CDR3 protein. The data hold 25,000 to 35,000 distinct CDR3 sequences, with 42% observed a single time. The input for sequencing was PBMCs, taken before or after stereotactic body radiation therapy (not recorded which). The receptors here all came from a donor older than 45 with non-small cell lung cancer. CDR3s include the opening cysteine and the closing phenylalanine or tryptophan. A D gene is named only where the DNA matches it firmly. A clone size is listed for some rows: how often the clone was seen (once, few, many), or a class if it is expanded.

many	TRBV6-1	.	TRBJ1-5	TGTGCCAGCAGAACAGTACGGGATCAGCCCCAGCATTTT	CASRTVRDQPQHF
.	TRBV30	TRBD1	TRBJ2-1	TGTGCCTGGAGTGTAGGGACAGGGGATGAGCAGTTCTTC	CAWSVGTGDEQFF
medium-sized	TRBV6-7	.	TRBJ2-2	TGTGCCAGCACTGCAGCCTCTATCCCCACCGGGGAGCTGTTTTTT	CASTAASIPTGELFF
many	TRBV6-1	.	TRBJ1-1	TGTGCCAGCAGTCGGGGTGGCACTGAAGCTTTCTTT	CASSRGGTEAFF
many	TRBV6-1	.	TRBJ1-1	TGTGCCAGCAGTGCCAGGGGTGTGAGGCCGGGCCATGGTCCAAGACCTGAAGCTTTCTTT	CASSARGVRPGHGPRPEAFF
.	TRBV4-1	TRBD1	TRBJ1-5	TGCGCCAGCAGCCCCTCGACAGGGGATCAGCCCCAGCATTTT	CASSPSTGDQPQHF
many	TRBV20-1	TRBD2	TRBJ2-1	TGCAGTGCTAACCCCTTAACTAGCGGGAGCTACAATGAGCAGTTCTTC	CSANPLTSGSYNEQFF
.	TRBV6-1	TRBD1	TRBJ2-7	TGTGCCAGCAGTAACAGGGGGTTTGAGCAGTACTTC	CASSNRGFEQYF
many	TRBV2	.	TRBJ1-3	TGTGCCAGCAGTACAGGGTTCGGAAACACCATATATTTT	CASSTGFGNTIYF
.	TRBV5-1	TRBD1	TRBJ1-6	TGCGCCAGCAGCTTGGAACAGGGGGCTTCACCCCTCCACTTT	CASSLEQGASPLHF
many	TRBV27	.	TRBJ1-1	TGTGCCAGCAGTTTACGGGCAAGTGCGAACACTGAAGCTTTCTTT	CASSLRASANTEAFF
many	TRBV6-2/TRBV6-3	TRBD1	TRBJ2-3	TGTGCCAGCAGTGCCTCAGGGGGCGAAACAGATACGCAGTATTTT	CASSASGGETDTQYF
many	TRBV6-2/TRBV6-3	.	TRBJ2-5	TGTGCCAGCAGCAGGGTCCCGACGGAGACCCAGTACTTC	CASSRVPTETQYF
medium-sized	TRBV6-4	.	TRBJ2-2	TGTGCCAGCAGTTACTCCCCTCGGACAGTTAGCACCGGGGAGCTGTTTTTT	CASSYSPRTVSTGELFF